What follows are 26 T cell receptor beta chains derived from one specimen sequenced in a study of T cells after posttransplantation cyclophosphamide (dated by TCRdb to the mid-2010s). Library preparation employed the immunoSEQ multiplex PCR assay. Entries here come from immuneACCESS through TCRdb and include only in-frame sequences with V and J called. Some clones fail to appear in such tables; in the studies checked, an unresolved V gene covers under half of the shortfall, and the cause of the remainder is unknown. This sample is represented by about 24,000 clones; about 84% of them were singletons. The ten largest clones represent around 6.5% of the sample. The sample comprised PBMCs. These receptors all come from a woman aged 55-75 years with a blood cancer, CMV-positive, and with a related stem cell donor.

This chain uses TRBV4-2 with TRBJ2-6; possible D gene TRBD2, 6 bases. Germline CDR1 and CDR2: LGHNA and YNFKEQ. The CDR3 runs 16 residues. The V end was cut by 0 bases, the J end by 2 bases, with 8 bases between. CDR3: CASSQDGGAGANVLTF. In nucleotides, the CDR3 is TGTGCCAGCAGCCAAGATGGCGGGGCTGGGGCCAACGTCCTGACTTTC.

The V gene is TRBV5-1, the J gene TRBJ1-4; 7 bases are shared with TRBD1. Looked up from germline, CDR1 is SGHRS and CDR2 is YFSETQ. With V trimmed by 3 bases and J by 4 bases, 3 bases remained unmatched. This CDR3 comprises 14 residues. This chain's CDR3 is CASSSQGFNEKLFF. The CDR3 region has the DNA TGCGCCAGCAGCTCACAGGGGTTTAATGAAAAACTGTTTTTT. The full variable domain, its missing parts supplied by reference TRBV5-1 and TRBJ1-4, is KAGVTQTPRYLIKTRGQQVTLSCSPISGHRSVSWYQQTPGQGLQFLFEYFSETQRNKGNFPGRFSGRQFSNSRSEMNVSTLELGDSALYLCASSSQGFNEKLFFGSGTQLSVL.

The V call is TRBV19, the J call TRBJ2-2; 7 nucleotides align to TRBD2. Germline lookup yields CDR1 LNHDA and CDR2 SQIVND (reference sequence). Trimming cost V 4 bases and J 1 base; bases outside gene matches: 3. The CDR3 runs to 15 residues. CDR3: CASSRGGGNTGELFF. The CDR3, as DNA: TGTGCCAGTAGTAGGGGGGGAGGGAACACCGGGGAGCTGTTTTTT.

This sequence joins TRBV11-2 and TRBJ2-7; the D is unclear. Per the germline V gene, CDR1 is SGHAT and CDR2 is FQNNGV. CDR3 length: 15 residues. V was trimmed by 3 bases and J by 4 bases, leaving 16 bases between them. The CDR3 region is CASSFSHLALYEQYF. The CDR3 DNA follows: TGTGCCAGCAGCTTTAGTCATCTCGCACTTTACGAGCAGTACTTC. The full variable domain, its missing parts supplied by reference TRBV11-2 and TRBJ2-7, is EAGVAQSPRYKIIEKRQSVAFWCNPISGHATLYWYQQILGQGPKLLIQFQNNGVVDDSQLPKDRFSAERLKGVDSTLKIQPAKLEDSAVYLCASSFSHLALYEQYFGPGTRLTVT.

This chain connects TRBV10-3 to TRBJ2-1; 9 nucleotides match TRBD2. In germline, CDR1 is ENHRY, CDR2 SYGVKD. With 11 bases clipped from V and 8 bases from J, the junction kept 10 bases outside the gene matches. This CDR3 contains 13 residues. The CDR3 DNA reads TGTGCCTCGGGGCGGGAGGGCCGCGATGAGCAGTTCTTC. Translation gives CASGREGRDEQFF.

This chain connects TRBV7-2 to TRBJ1-1; D is unclear. Trimming pared 2 bases from V and 2 bases from J, leaving 6 bases between. CDR1 SGHTA and CDR2 FQGNSA come from the germline V gene. This CDR3 has 13 amino acids. The CDR3 spells CASSLSQNTEAFF. The CDR3 DNA reads as TGTGCCAGCAGCTTAAGCCAAAACACTGAAGCTTTCTTT.

V usage is TRBV19 and J usage is TRBJ2-7; 8 bases agree with TRBD2. Germline V gene sequence: CDR1 LNHDA, CDR2 SQIVND (reference sequence). The V and J ends lost 5 bases and 4 bases, in that order; junction bases with no gene match: 7. The CDR3 sequence is 14 residues long. This CDR3 is CASSSSGSNYEQYF. The CDR3 DNA follows: TGTGCCAGTAGTTCAAGCGGGAGTAATTACGAGCAGTACTTC.

V gene TRBV7-2 combines with J gene TRBJ2-1; tentatively, D is TRBD1 (7 bases). CDR1 and CDR2 (germline): SGHTA, FQGNSA. CDR3 length equals 13 residues. Trimming shortened V by 5 bases and J by 15 bases, and 20 bases separated the two germline ends. CDR3 DNA: TGTGCCAGCAGCCCCAGGGGGGACGGAGAGGGGTTCTTC. This translates into CASSPRGDGEGFF.

The rearrangement joins TRBV5-1 to TRBJ1-2; TRBD1 aligns across 10 bases. Losses at the gene ends were 7 bases for V and 7 bases for J; bases not matched to a gene: 7. The CDR3 extends over 13 amino acids. CDR1 is SGHRS and CDR2 is YFSETQ in the germline V gene. CDR3 amino acids: CASGTGTGVGYTF. The DNA for the CDR3 is TGCGCCAGCGGTACCGGGACAGGGGTTGGCTACACCTTC.

This clone was seen only a few times. The V gene is TRBV7-2, the J gene TRBJ2-1, with D possibly being TRBD1 (5 bases). The CDR3 runs 15 residues. CDR1 is SGHTA, CDR2 FQGNSA, per germline. V lost 5 bases, J lost 6 bases, and 17 bases lay in between. The CDR3 DNA reads TGTGCCAGCAGCCCCGACAGTTCTTGGGGCAATGAGCAGTTCTTC. It yields the protein CASSPDSSWGNEQFF.

Notes on this clone: Other nucleotide sequences in the sample specify the same CDR3. The CDR3 DNA reads TGTGCCAGCAGTGGACAGGGTTATGGCTACACCTTC. Translated: CASSGQGYGYTF. This chain uses TRBV2 with TRBJ1-2; TRBD1 aligns across 7 bases. Per germline, CDR1 SNHLY and CDR2 FYNNEI. This CDR3 is 12 amino acids long. With V trimmed by 4 bases and J by 5 bases, 1 base remained unmatched.

The chain links TRBV7-2 to TRBJ2-1, with TRBD2 matching 9 bases. V lost 5 bases, J lost 2 bases, and 4 bases stayed unmatched. Germline assignment: CDR1 SGHTA and CDR2 FQGNSA. This CDR3 is 15 amino acids long. The CDR3, as DNA: TGTGCCAGCAGCCCTAGCGGGGTTCCCTACAATGAGCAGTTCTTC. Translating gives CASSPSGVPYNEQFF.

The chain is built from TRBV5-6 and TRBJ2-1; tentative D call: TRBD2 (6 bases). The CDR3 sequence is 14 residues long. The V gene's germline CDR1 is SGHDT and CDR2 YYEEEE. Trimming left V 3 bases short and J 9 bases short, with 16 bases between. CDR3: CASSSGLNLGEQFF. CDR3 in DNA: TGTGCCAGCAGCTCGGGACTGAACCTAGGTGAGCAGTTCTTC.

The chain joins TRBV7-8 to TRBJ1-6, with 7 nucleotides matching TRBD1. V trimming: 1 base; J trimming: 6 bases; junction bases outside the gene matches: 6. Per the germline V gene, CDR1 is SGHVS and CDR2 is FQNEAQ. The CDR3 extends over 16 amino acids. CDR3 loop: CASSLDRGRINSPLHF. The CDR3 bases are TGTGCCAGCAGCTTAGACAGGGGTCGCATTAATTCACCCCTCCACTTT. The full variable domain, with the rest looked up from reference TRBV7-8 and TRBJ1-6, is GAGVSQSPRYKVAKRGQDVALRCDPISGHVSLFWYQQALGQGPEFLTYFQNEAQLDKSGLPSDRFFAERPEGSVSTLKIQRTQQEDSAVYLCASSLDRGRINSPLHFGNGTRLTVT.

The chain couples TRBV4-2 to TRBJ2-1; possibly TRBD1 for D (5 bases). The CDR3 is 15 amino acids. Germline CDR1 reads LGHNA; CDR2 reads YNFKEQ. V dropped 4 bases and J dropped 5 bases, with 15 bases sitting between them. CDR3 residues: CASSPEPDKDNEQFF. Written as DNA, the CDR3 is TGTGCCAGCAGCCCTGAACCGGACAAGGACAATGAGCAGTTCTTC.

The chain has TRBV18 and TRBJ2-7, with unresolved D. The CDR3 has 14 amino acids. Trimming pared 0 bases from V and 2 bases from J, leaving 8 bases between. CDR1 KGHSH and CDR2 LQKENI come from the germline V gene. In nucleotides, the CDR3 is TGTGCCAGCTCACCACCAACAGACACCTACGAGCAGTACTTC. Its translation: CASSPPTDTYEQYF.

This sequence joins TRBV7-9 and TRBJ2-7; 8 positions agree with TRBD2. Germline V gives CDR1 SEHNR, CDR2 FQNEAQ (reference sequence). This CDR3 is 14 amino acids long. The junction had 6 bases not matched to a gene; V was cut back by 2 bases and J by 6 bases. The chain's CDR3 is CASSLHSGTGEQYF. Written as DNA, the CDR3 is TGTGCCAGCAGCTTACATAGCGGGACGGGCGAGCAGTACTTC.

This chain connects TRBV6-1 to TRBJ1-1, with no clear D. This CDR3 region has 13 residues. The germline V gene encodes CDR1 MNHNS and CDR2 SASEGT. Trimming cost V 5 bases and J 10 bases, with 17 bases left between them. The CDR3 DNA reads as TGTGCCAGCAGTATGACACCCTCAGGATCAGCTTTCTTT. Translated, it gives CASSMTPSGSAFF.

The chain is built from TRBV5-1 and TRBJ2-3; D unresolved. Trimming stripped 4 bases from V and 3 bases from J, with 6 bases between. The CDR3 runs to 12 residues. The germline gives CDR1 SGHRS, CDR2 YFSETQ. CDR3 residues: CASSLVTDTQYF. In nucleotides, the CDR3 is TGCGCCAGCAGCCTAGTAACAGATACGCAGTATTTT.

CDR3 sequence (DNA): TGTGCCAGCAGGGTCACTAGCTGGAGAGGTGAGCAGTTCTTC. It yields the protein CASRVTSWRGEQFF. The rearrangement uses TRBV7-2 and TRBJ2-1, with D tentatively TRBD2 (6 bases). The CDR3 has 14 residues. The V end was cut by 6 bases, the J end by 9 bases, with 18 bases between. CDR1 is SGHTA and CDR2 is FQGNSA in the germline V gene.

This chain uses TRBV5-6 with TRBJ2-5, with 9 bases identical to TRBD1. V dropped 5 bases and J dropped 2; count of bases not matched to a gene: 7. CDR1 and CDR2 from the germline V gene are SGHDT and YYEEEE. CDR3 length equals 15 residues. The CDR3 sequence: CASRQGARGQETQYF. The CDR3 region has the DNA TGTGCCAGCAGACAGGGGGCTCGGGGTCAAGAGACCCAGTACTTC. Full variable domain (remainder filled in from reference TRBV5-6 and TRBJ2-5): DAGVTQSPTHLIKTRGQQVTLRCSPKSGHDTVSWYQQALGQGPQFIFQYYEEEERQRGNFPDRFSGHQFPNYSSELNVNALLLGDSALYLCASRQGARGQETQYFGPGTRLLVL.

This chain joins TRBV6-5 and TRBJ1-1; D is perhaps TRBD1 (6 bases). The CDR3 sequence is 16 residues long. Trimming cost V 2 bases and J 1 base, with 14 bases left between them. The germline CDR1 and CDR2 sequences are MNHEY and SVGAGI. The CDR3 bases are TGTGCCAGCAGTTACCGCAGGGGCGGGGGGAACACTGAAGCTTTCTTT. It translates to CASSYRRGGGNTEAFF.

V usage is TRBV5-6 and J usage is TRBJ2-1, with D perhaps matching TRBD2 (6 bases). V was trimmed by 2 bases and J by 10 bases, leaving 13 bases between them. The CDR3 spans 13 residues. Germline V gives CDR1 SGHDT, CDR2 YYEEEE. Here the CDR3 DNA reads TGTGCCAGCAGCTTCCCCCGGGACTCAGAGCAGTTCTTC. It yields the protein CASSFPRDSEQFF.

The chain has TRBV4-1 and TRBJ2-5; a weak D match, TRBD1 (5 bases). The germline CDR1 and CDR2 sequences are MGHRA and YSYEKL. The V end lost 1 base, the J end lost 2 bases, and 11 bases lay between the germline ends. The CDR3 loop spans 15 amino acids. Here the CDR3 reads CASSQGQRIQETQYF. CDR3 bases: TGCGCCAGCAGCCAAGGACAGCGCATACAAGAGACCCAGTACTTC.

This clone has just one count. The chain couples TRBV5-5 to TRBJ1-5, with a tentative D call TRBD1 (6 bases). Germline V gene sequence: CDR1 SGHKS, CDR2 YYEKEE (reference sequence). The CDR3 has 14 amino acids. V lost 1 base and J 5 bases, leaving 10 bases between the germline ends. CDR3 bases: TGTGCCAGCAGCTTGATACAGGGCGATCAGCCCCAGCATTTT. Its translation: CASSLIQGDQPQHF.

The chain links TRBV7-9 to TRBJ2-3; 12 nucleotides match TRBD1. V was clipped by 3 bases and J by 8 bases; unmatched bases: 15. CDR1 SEHNR and CDR2 FQNEAQ come from the germline V gene (reference sequence). The CDR3 length is 18 residues. CDR3 in DNA: TGTGCCAGCAGCTTTGGGACAGGGGGCTTCCTCCTGTTGCGTACGCAGTATTTT. As protein: CASSFGTGGFLLLRTQYF.